Listed below are T cell receptor beta chains from one sample, sequenced in a study of shared clonotypes between healthy human individuals. Assay: immunoSEQ multiplex PCR; the TCRdb copy retains only in-frame clones and omits some. Among 750,000 to 1,000,000 clones, over 90% were seen once, and the ten largest hold less than 25%. Sequencing was performed on naive CD8+ T cells sorted from blood. The receptor set was obtained from a man aged 25 to 40 in good health. The CDR3 runs from the conserved cysteine through the conserved F or W. A D gene is named only where the DNA matches it firmly. A row's size may be missing; if present it is once, few, many or a size class.

>NA|TRBJ2-1|TRBD1|TRBV19
CASSIGAGGIYNEQFF
TGTGCCAGTAGTATAGGGGCAGGGGGCATCTACAATGAGCAGTTCTTC
>NA|TRBJ2-7|TRBD1|TRBV5-5
CASSFYSGGHYEQYF
TGTGCCAGCAGCTTTTATTCAGGGGGACACTACGAGCAGTACTTC
>NA|TRBJ2-7|NA|TRBV6-1
CASSEGGVPYEQYF
TGTGCCAGCAGTGAAGGAGGGGTCCCCTACGAGCAGTACTTC
>NA|TRBJ2-7|NA|TRBV5-4
CASSLGGQGQYEQYF
TGTGCCAGCAGCTTGGGTGGTCAGGGGCAGTACGAGCAGTACTTC
>NA|TRBJ1-1|NA|TRBV7-9
CASSSRRALNTEAFF
TGTGCCAGCAGCTCCCGCAGGGCCCTGAACACTGAAGCTTTCTTT
>NA|TRBJ1-1|NA|TRBV6-1
CASSEAGGPTEAFF
TGTGCCAGCAGTGAAGCGGGGGGGCCCACTGAAGCTTTCTTT
>NA|TRBJ2-3|NA|TRBV28
CASREDRVTDTQYF
TGTGCCAGCAGAGAGGACAGAGTCACAGATACGCAGTATTTT
>NA|TRBJ2-3|NA|TRBV5-6
CASRSQGGGTDTQYF
TGTGCCAGCAGGTCACAGGGTGGGGGCACAGATACGCAGTATTTT
>NA|TRBJ2-1|NA|TRBV7-6
CASSPLPSEQFF
TGTGCCAGCAGCCCCCTACCCAGTGAGCAGTTCTTC
>once|TRBJ2-5|TRBD2|TRBV5-6
CASSGTSGWRTQYF
TGTGCCAGCAGCGGAACTAGCGGGTGGAGGACCCAGTACTTC
>NA|TRBJ2-7|NA|TRBV25-1
CASSDHRVNSYEQYF
TGTGCCAGCAGTGATCACAGGGTTAACTCCTACGAGCAGTACTTC
>NA|TRBJ2-1|NA|TRBV19
CASRRDFTINLLYNEQFF
TGTGCCAGTAGGCGAGATTTCACGATAAATCTGCTTTACAATGAGCAGTTCTTC
>once|TRBJ2-7|TRBD1|TRBV11-2
CASSLGTGYSYEQYF
TGTGCCAGCAGCCTCGGGACAGGCTACTCCTACGAGCAGTACTTC
>NA|TRBJ2-1|NA|TRBV28
CASSLDPGSYNEQFF
TGTGCCAGCAGTTTAGATCCTGGCTCCTACAATGAGCAGTTCTTC
>NA|TRBJ2-7|NA|TRBV7-9
CASGSGPENNLYEQYF
TGTGCCAGCGGCTCGGGACCCGAAAACAACCTTTACGAGCAGTACTTC
>NA|TRBJ1-5|NA|TRBV4-1
CASSQDWGVQPQHF
TGCGCCAGCAGCCAAGATTGGGGTGTTCAGCCCCAGCATTTT
>NA|TRBJ2-1|NA|TRBV18
CASSPRGRSYNEQFF
TGTGCCAGCTCACCCCGGGGGCGCTCCTACAATGAGCAGTTCTTC
>NA|TRBJ2-7|TRBD2|TRBV27
CASSSKAGGVNEQYF
TGTGCCAGCAGTTCAAAAGCGGGAGGTGTAAACGAGCAGTACTTC
>NA|TRBJ1-1|TRBD1|TRBV7-9
CASSPWTGTNTEAFF
TGTGCCAGCAGCCCCTGGACAGGGACGAACACTGAAGCTTTCTTT
>NA|TRBJ2-7|TRBD1|TRBV6-6
CASSLDRGSSYEQYF
TGTGCCAGCAGTCTGGACAGGGGGTCCTCCTACGAGCAGTACTTC
>NA|TRBJ2-1|NA|TRBV11-3
CASSPGQGATSGRRHEQFF
TGTGCCAGCAGCCCGGGACAGGGGGCAACTAGCGGGAGGAGGCATGAGCAGTTCTTC
>NA|TRBJ2-3|NA|TRBV27
CASSLRIPIVSSTDTQYF
TGTGCCAGCAGTTTAAGGATCCCTATCGTTTCTAGCACAGATACGCAGTATTTT